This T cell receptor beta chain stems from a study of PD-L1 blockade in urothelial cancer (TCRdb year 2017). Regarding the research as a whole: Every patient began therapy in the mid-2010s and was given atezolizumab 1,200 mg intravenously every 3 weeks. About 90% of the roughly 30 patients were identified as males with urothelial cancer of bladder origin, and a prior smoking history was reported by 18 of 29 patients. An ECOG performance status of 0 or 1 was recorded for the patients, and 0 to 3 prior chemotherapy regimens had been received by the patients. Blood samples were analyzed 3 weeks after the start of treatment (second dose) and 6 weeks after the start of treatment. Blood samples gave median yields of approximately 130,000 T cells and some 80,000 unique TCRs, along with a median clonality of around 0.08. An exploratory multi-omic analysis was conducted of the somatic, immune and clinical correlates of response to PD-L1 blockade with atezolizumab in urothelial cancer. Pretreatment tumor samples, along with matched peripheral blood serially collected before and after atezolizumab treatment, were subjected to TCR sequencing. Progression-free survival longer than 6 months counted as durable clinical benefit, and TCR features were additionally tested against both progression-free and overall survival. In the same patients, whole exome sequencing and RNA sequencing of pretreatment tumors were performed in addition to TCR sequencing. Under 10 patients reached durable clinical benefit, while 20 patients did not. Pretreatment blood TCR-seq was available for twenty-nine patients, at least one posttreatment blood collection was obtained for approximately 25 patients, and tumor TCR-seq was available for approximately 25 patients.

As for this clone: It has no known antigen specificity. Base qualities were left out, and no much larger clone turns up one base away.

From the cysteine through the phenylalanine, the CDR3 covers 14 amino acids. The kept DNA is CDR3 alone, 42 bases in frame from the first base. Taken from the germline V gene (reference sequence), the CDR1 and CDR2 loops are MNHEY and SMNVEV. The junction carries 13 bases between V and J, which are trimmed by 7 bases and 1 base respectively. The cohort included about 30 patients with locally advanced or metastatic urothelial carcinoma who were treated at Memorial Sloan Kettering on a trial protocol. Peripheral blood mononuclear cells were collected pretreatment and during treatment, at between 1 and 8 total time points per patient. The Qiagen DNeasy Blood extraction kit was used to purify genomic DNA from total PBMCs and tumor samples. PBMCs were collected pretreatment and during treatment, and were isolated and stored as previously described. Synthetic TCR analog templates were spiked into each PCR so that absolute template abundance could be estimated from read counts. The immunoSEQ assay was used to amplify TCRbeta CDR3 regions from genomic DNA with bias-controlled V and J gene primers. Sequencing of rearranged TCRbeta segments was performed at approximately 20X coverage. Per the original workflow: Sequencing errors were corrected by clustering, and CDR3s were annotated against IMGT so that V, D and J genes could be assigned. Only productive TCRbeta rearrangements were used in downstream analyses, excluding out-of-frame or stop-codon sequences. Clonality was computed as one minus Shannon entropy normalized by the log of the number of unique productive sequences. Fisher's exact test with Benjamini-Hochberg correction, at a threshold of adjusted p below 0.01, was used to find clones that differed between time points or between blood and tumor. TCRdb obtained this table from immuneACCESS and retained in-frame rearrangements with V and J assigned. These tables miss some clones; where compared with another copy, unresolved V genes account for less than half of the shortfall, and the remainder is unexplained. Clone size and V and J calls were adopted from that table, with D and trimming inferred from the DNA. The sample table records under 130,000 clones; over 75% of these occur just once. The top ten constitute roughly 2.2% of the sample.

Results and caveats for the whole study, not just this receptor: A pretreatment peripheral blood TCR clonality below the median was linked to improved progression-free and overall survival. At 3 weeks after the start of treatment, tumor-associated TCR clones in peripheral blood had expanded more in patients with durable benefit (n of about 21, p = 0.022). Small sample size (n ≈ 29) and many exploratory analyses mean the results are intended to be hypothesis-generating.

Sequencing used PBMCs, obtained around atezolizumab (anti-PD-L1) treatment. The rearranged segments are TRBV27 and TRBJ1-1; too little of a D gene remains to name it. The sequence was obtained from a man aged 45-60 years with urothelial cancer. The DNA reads TGTGCCAGCACCAACCCGCGGGGGAACACTGAAGCTTTCTTT. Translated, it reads CASTNPRGNTEAFF.